This T cell receptor beta chain originates from a study of PD-1 blockade in classical Hodgkin lymphoma. The germline V gene encodes CDR1 LNHDA and CDR2 SQIVND (reference sequence). This CDR3 contains 15 residues. V was clipped by 4 bases and J by 3 bases; unmatched bases: 6. Assay: immunoSEQ multiplex PCR; the TCRdb copy retains only in-frame clones and omits some. Among about 41,000 clones, roughly three quarters were seen once, and the ten largest hold more than 20%. Brentuximab vedotin exposure varied, and every patient relapsed after autologous stem cell transplantation. The rearrangement links TRBV19 to TRBJ2-3, with TRBD1 identical over 8 bases. The material sequenced was peripheral blood mononuclear cells (PBMCs), taken at baseline. The receptor comes from a human donor with classical Hodgkin lymphoma. CDR3 sequence reads: CASSNRGIRTDTQYF. DNA of the CDR3: TGTGCCAGTAGTAACAGGGGGATAAGAACAGATACGCAGTATTTT.